These T cell receptor beta chains were read from a single sample in a study of identifying expanded T cells in peripheral blood. Generated by immunoSEQ multiplex PCR, the TCRdb table keeps only in-frame clones and is missing some. The sample contains 75,000 to 90,000 clones, approximately 90% of which appear only once. Sequenced material: blood. Receptor source: a person between 18 and 70 years old in good health. Both conserved end residues are part of each CDR3. D genes are given only for firm matches. Some rows mark clone size as missing; the rest say once, few, many or name a class of expanded clone.

TRBJ1-2	TRBD1	TRBV19	NA	TGTGCCAGTACCCCTGGGACAGGGAACAACTATGGCTACACCTTC	CASTPGTGNNYGYTF
TRBJ2-5	TRBD1	TRBV11-2	NA	TGTGCCAGCAGCCCGTGGACAGGGGGCTATGAAGAGACCCAGTACTTC	CASSPWTGGYEETQYF
TRBJ2-1	NA	TRBV27	NA	TGTGCCAGCAGTTTATTGGGTGAGGAGCAGTTCTTC	CASSLLGEEQFF
TRBJ1-2	NA	TRBV6-1	NA	TGTGCCAGCAGTGAAGTCAAGACGCCCTTATATGGCTACACCTTC	CASSEVKTPLYGYTF
TRBJ1-2	NA	TRBV19	NA	TGTGCCAGTACCGGGACAAAATATGGCTACACCTTC	CASTGTKYGYTF
TRBJ2-2	NA	TRBV4-2	NA	TGTGCCAGCAGCCCGGGGTTTAACACCGGGGAGCTGTTTTTT	CASSPGFNTGELFF
TRBJ2-5	TRBD2	TRBV7-2	NA	TGTGCCAGCAGCGCCTTACTAGCGGGAGGGCCTGGTGGGGAGACCCAGTACTTC	CASSALLAGGPGGETQYF
TRBJ2-2	TRBD2	TRBV10-3	NA	TGTGCCATCAGTGAACCGACCGGGACTAGACCAGCCGGGGAGCTGTTTTTT	CAISEPTGTRPAGELFF
TRBJ1-5	NA	TRBV5-6	NA	TGTGCCAGCACCACTCGCGGGAGTCTCACTCAGCCCCAGCATTTT	CASTTRGSLTQPQHF
TRBJ2-2	NA	TRBV6-6	NA	TGTGCCAGCAGTGCCGAGGGGGCGGGAGTAGGCGGGGAGCTGTTTTTT	CASSAEGAGVGGELFF
TRBJ2-5	TRBD2	TRBV5-6	NA	TGTGCCAGCAGCTTCCCGGGACTAGCCGTGGAGACCCAGTACTTC	CASSFPGLAVETQYF
TRBJ2-5	NA	TRBV5-1	NA	TGCGCCAGCAGCCCAAGTAAAGAGACCCAGTACTTC	CASSPSKETQYF
TRBJ2-7	NA	TRBV30	NA	TGTGCCTGGAGTGTAGGCTCCGAGCAGTACTTC	CAWSVGSEQYF
TRBJ1-2	NA	TRBV6-1	few	TGTGCCAGCACCTACATTGGGGGAATCTATGGCTACACCTTC	CASTYIGGIYGYTF
TRBJ2-1	NA	TRBV18	NA	TGTGCCAGCTCCCCGGGGGTCCCAGATTGGAGTGAGCAGTTCTTC	CASSPGVPDWSEQFF
TRBJ2-3	TRBD2	TRBV13	NA	TGTGCCAGCAGCGCCAGACTAGCGGGAGTCTCAGATACGCAGTATTTT	CASSARLAGVSDTQYF
TRBJ1-1	NA	TRBV11-2	NA	TGTGCCAGCAACTTAGCATCGGGGGGGACTGAAGCTTTCTTT	CASNLASGGTEAFF
TRBJ2-7	NA	TRBV11-2	NA	TGTGCCAGCAGCTTAGTCTCTCTCGGGTCATTGTACTTC	CASSLVSLGSLYF
TRBJ1-5	NA	TRBV10-3	NA	TGTGCCACCCGGGGAGAGGGCAATCAGCCCCAGCATTTT	CATRGEGNQPQHF
TRBJ1-1	NA	TRBV7-7	NA	TGTGCCAGCAGCCCGAACACGAACACTGAAGCTTTCTTT	CASSPNTNTEAFF
TRBJ2-6	NA	TRBV19	NA	TGTGCCACTTACACCTCTGGGGCCAACGTCCTGACTTTC	CATYTSGANVLTF
TRBJ2-1	TRBD2	TRBV20-1	NA	TGCAGTGCGGGAAGCGGGAGTGAGCAGTTCTTC	CSAGSGSEQFF
TRBJ2-7	NA	TRBV4-1	NA	TGCGCCAGCAGCCACCCCGGGCAGGGGTTGGACGAGCAGTACTTC	CASSHPGQGLDEQYF
TRBJ2-3	TRBD2	TRBV7-7	once	TGTGCCAGCAGCTCTAGCGGGGGGGCCGGGGATACGCAGTATTTT	CASSSSGGAGDTQYF
TRBJ1-1	NA	TRBV2	NA	TGTGCCAGCAGTGTAACGATGAACACTGAAGCTTTCTTT	CASSVTMNTEAFF
TRBJ2-1	TRBD2	TRBV5-1	NA	TGCGCCAGCAGCTTGGGGACTAGCGGGAATCCGGAGTTCTTC	CASSLGTSGNPEFF
TRBJ2-2	NA	TRBV5-4	NA	TGTGCCAGCAGCATTAGTACCGGGGAGCTGTTTTTT	CASSISTGELFF
TRBJ1-5	TRBD1	TRBV29-1	few	TGCAGCGCTCGGACAGGGGCCAATCAGCCCCAGCATTTT	CSARTGANQPQHF
TRBJ2-2	TRBD1	TRBV29-1	once	TGCAGCGTTGGACGGGCAGGGGGCAAGGGCGGGGAGCTGTTTTTT	CSVGRAGGKGGELFF
TRBJ2-7	NA	TRBV25-1	NA	TGTGCCAGCAGTGACGGTCAGATCTACGAGCAGTACTTC	CASSDGQIYEQYF
TRBJ1-6	NA	TRBV12-5	NA	TGTGCTAGTGGCCGACCAGGGAGAGGGCCCCTCCACTTT	CASGRPGRGPLHF